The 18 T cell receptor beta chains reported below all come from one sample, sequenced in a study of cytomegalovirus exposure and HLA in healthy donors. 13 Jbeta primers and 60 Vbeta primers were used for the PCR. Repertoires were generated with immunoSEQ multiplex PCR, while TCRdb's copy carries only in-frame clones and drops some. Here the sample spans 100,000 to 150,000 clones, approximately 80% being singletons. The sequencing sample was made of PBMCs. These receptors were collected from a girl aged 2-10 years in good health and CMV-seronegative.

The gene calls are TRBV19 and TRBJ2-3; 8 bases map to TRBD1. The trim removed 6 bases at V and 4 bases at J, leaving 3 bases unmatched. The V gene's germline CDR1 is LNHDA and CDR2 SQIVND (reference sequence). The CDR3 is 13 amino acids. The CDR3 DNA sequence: TGTGCCAGTAGGACACAGGGGGCAGATACGCAGTATTTT. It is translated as CASRTQGADTQYF.

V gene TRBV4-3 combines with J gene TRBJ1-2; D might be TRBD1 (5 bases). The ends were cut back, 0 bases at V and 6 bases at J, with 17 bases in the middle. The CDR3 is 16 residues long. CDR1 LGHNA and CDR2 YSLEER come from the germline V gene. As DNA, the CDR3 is TGCGCCAGCAGCCAAGATTACAGGTGGGGGGAGAATGGCTACACCTTC. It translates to CASSQDYRWGENGYTF.

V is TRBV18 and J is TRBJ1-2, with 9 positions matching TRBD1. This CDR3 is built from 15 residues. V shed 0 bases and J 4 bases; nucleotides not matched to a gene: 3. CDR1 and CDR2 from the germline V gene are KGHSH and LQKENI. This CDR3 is CASSPPPGQGYGYTF. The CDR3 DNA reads TGTGCCAGCTCACCACCGCCGGGACAGGGCTATGGCTACACCTTC.

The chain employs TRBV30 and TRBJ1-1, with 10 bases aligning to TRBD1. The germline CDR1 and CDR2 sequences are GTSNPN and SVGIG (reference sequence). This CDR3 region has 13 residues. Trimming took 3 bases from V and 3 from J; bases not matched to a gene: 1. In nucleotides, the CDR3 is TGTGCCTGGAGGGGGACAGGGGACACTGAAGCTTTCTTT. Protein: CAWRGTGDTEAFF. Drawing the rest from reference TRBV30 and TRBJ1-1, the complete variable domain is SQTIHQWPATLVQPVGSPLSLECTVEGTSNPNLYWYRQAAGRGLQLLFYSVGIGQISSEVPQNLSASRPQDRQFILSSKKLLLSDSGFYLCAWRGTGDTEAFFGQGTRLTVV.

The CDR3 sequence is CASSQGWLRNPGNEQYF. CDR3 sequence (DNA): TGCGCCAGCAGCCAAGGTTGGCTCAGAAATCCCGGGAACGAGCAGTACTTC. V and J are TRBV4-1 and TRBJ2-7, with D maybe TRBD2 (5 bases). The CDR3 has 17 residues. Trimming took 1 base from V and 5 from J, leaving 21 bases between them. In germline, CDR1 is MGHRA, CDR2 YSYEKL.

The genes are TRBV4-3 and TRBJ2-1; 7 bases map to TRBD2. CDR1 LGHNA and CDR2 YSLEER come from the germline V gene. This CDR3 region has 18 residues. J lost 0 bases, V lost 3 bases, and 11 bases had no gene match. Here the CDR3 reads CASSQDTSVPSSYNEQFF. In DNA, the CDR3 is TGCGCCAGCAGCCAGGATACTAGCGTCCCAAGCTCCTACAATGAGCAGTTCTTC.

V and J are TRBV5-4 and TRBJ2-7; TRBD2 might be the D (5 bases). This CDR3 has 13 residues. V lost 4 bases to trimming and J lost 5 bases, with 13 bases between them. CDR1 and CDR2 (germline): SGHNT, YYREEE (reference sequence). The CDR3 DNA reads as TGTGCCAGCAGCCGAGGACTCCTCGACGAGCAGTACTTC. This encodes CASSRGLLDEQYF.

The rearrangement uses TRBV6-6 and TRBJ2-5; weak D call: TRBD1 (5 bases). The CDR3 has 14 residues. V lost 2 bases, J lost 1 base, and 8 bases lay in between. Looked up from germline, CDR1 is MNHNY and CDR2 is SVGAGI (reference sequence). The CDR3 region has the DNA TGTGCCAGCAGTTACGGACACTCCCAAGAGACCCAGTACTTC. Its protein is CASSYGHSQETQYF.

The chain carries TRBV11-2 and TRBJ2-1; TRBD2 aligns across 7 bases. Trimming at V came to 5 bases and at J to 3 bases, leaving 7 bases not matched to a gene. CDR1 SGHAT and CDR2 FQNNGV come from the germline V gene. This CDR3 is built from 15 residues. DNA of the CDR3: TGTGCCAGCAGCCCGGCGGGAGTTTACTACAATGAGCAGTTCTTC. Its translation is CASSPAGVYYNEQFF.

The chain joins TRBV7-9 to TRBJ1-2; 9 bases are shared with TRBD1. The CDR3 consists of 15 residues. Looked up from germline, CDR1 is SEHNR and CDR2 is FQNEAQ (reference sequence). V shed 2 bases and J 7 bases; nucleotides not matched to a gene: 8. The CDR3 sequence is CASSLFLQGAGGYTF. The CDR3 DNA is TGTGCCAGCAGCTTATTTTTACAGGGGGCAGGTGGCTACACCTTC.

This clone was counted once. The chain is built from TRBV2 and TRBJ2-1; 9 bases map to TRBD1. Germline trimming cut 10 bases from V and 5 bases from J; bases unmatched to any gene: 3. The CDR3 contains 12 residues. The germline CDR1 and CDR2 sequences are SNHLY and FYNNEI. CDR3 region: CANGTGNNEQFF. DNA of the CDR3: TGTGCCAACGGGACAGGGAACAATGAGCAGTTCTTC.

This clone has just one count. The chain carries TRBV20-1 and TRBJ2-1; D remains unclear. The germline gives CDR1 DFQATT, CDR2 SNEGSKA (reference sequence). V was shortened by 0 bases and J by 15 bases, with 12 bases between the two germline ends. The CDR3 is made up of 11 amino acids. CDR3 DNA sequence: TGCAGTGCTAGAGATCCTCCCGGTATGTTCTTC. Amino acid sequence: CSARDPPGMFF.

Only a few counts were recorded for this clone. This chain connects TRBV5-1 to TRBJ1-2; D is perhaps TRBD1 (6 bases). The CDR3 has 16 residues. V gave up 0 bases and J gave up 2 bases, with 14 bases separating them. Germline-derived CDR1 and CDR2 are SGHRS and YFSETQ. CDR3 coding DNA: TGCGCCAGCAGCTTGGTGTCGAGGACAGCAAACTATGGCTACACCTTC. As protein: CASSLVSRTANYGYTF.

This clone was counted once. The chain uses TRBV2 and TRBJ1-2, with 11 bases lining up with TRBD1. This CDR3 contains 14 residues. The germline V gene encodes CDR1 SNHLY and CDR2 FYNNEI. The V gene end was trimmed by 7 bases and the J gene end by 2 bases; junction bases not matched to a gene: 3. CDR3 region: CASTRDRGNYGYTF. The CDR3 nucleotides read TGTGCCAGCACAAGGGACAGGGGGAACTATGGCTACACCTTC.

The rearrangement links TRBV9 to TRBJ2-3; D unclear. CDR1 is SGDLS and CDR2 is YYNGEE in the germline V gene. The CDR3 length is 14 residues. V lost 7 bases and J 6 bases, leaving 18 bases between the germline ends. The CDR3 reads CASAPGLVADTQYF. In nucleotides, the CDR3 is TGTGCCAGCGCCCCTGGTCTAGTTGCGGATACGCAGTATTTT.

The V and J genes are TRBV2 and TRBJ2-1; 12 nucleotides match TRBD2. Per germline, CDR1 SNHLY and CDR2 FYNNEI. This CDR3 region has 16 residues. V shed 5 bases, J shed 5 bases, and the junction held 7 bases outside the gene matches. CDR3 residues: CASSNRLAGAHNEQFF. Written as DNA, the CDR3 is TGTGCCAGCAGTAACAGACTAGCGGGAGCCCACAATGAGCAGTTCTTC.

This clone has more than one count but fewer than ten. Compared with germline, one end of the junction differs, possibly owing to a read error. The DNA for the CDR3 is TGTGCCAGCACTGAAACGAGCCATAGCTCCTACGAGCAGTACTTC. Encoded protein: CASTETSHSSYEQYF. The chain couples TRBV6-1 to TRBJ2-7; D is unresolved. This CDR3 is built from 15 residues. The germline gives CDR1 MNHNS, CDR2 SASEGT.

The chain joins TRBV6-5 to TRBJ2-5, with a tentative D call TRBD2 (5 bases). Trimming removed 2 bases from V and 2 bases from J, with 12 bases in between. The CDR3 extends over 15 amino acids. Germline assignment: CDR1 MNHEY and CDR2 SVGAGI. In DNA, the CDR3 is TGTGCCAGCAGTTACACGGCTAGCTCACAAGAGACCCAGTACTTC. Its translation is CASSYTASSQETQYF.